Below, 26 T cell receptor beta chains from the same sample are listed, as sequenced in a study of CD8 T cells in ankylosing spondylitis. Broader study findings: Within ankylosing spondylitis blood, a TCR beta motif made up of seven or eight highly homologous variants appeared to be characteristic.

TCRdb itself ran the 5' RACE reads through MiXCR, one entry per CDR3 protein. Of more than 500,000 distinct CDR3 sequences in the sample, over 4% were seen once. Their specific antigens are unknown. The material sequenced was blood, either unsorted or a sorted T cell fraction (not recorded which). The receptor source for this set is a male donor with ankylosing spondylitis.

In its sample, this clonotype was seen many times. The CDR3 DNA sequence: TGCAGTGCTGACCGGGACAGCCGGGGGGATGGCTACACCTTC. Its translation is CSADRDSRGDGYTF. The chain couples TRBV20-1 to TRBJ1-2, with 7 bases that match TRBD1. Germline CDR1 DFQATT, CDR2 SNEGSKA (reference sequence). The junction had 12 bases not matched to a gene; V was cut back by 5 bases and J by 6 bases. The CDR3 length is 14 residues.

This clonotype was recorded many times. The J gene is TRBJ1-2, the V gene TRBV12-3 or TRBV12-4; TRBD1 matches at 11 bases. The CDR3 has 14 residues. Trimming at V came to 5 bases and at J to 5 bases, leaving 4 bases not matched to a gene. For the CDR3, the DNA is TGTGCCAGCAGTGAAGGGACAGGGGGATATGGCTACACCTTC. It specifies CASSEGTGGYGYTF.

This clonotype was recorded at least ten times. This chain uses TRBV27 with TRBJ2-1; TRBD2 might be the D (6 bases). The CDR3 loop spans 14 amino acids. The germline V gene encodes CDR1 MNHEY and CDR2 SMNVEV (reference sequence). Trimming took off 6 bases at V and 15 bases at J, with 24 bases between the two ends. The CDR3 DNA reads as TGTGCCAGCAGCCTATTGACCCGGGTCGGGAGTTGGTTCTTC. Protein sequence: CASSLLTRVGSWFF.

This clonotype has ten or more counts. The chain uses TRBV7-2 and TRBJ2-3; TRBD2 agrees at 12 bases. There are 16 residues in the CDR3. V lost 5 bases, J lost 5 bases, and 8 bases stayed unmatched. Germline CDR1 SGHTA, CDR2 FQGNSA. CDR3 residues: CASSTGLAGNQDTQYF. For the CDR3, the DNA is TGTGCCAGCAGCACCGGACTAGCGGGGAATCAAGATACGCAGTATTTT.

V usage is TRBV12-3 or TRBV12-4 and J usage is TRBJ1-1; D gene uncertain. Between the trimmed V and J ends, which lost 2 bases and 5 bases, there was a span of 12 bases. The CDR3 totals 14 residues. The CDR3 sequence: CASSLIGVETEAFF. The CDR3 region has the DNA TGTGCCAGCAGTTTAATCGGAGTGGAGACTGAAGCTTTCTTT.

V gene TRBV20-1 combines with J gene TRBJ2-4; D possibly corresponds to TRBD2 (7 bases). The V end lost 6 bases, the J end lost 3 bases, and 18 bases lay between the germline ends. CDR1 is DFQATT and CDR2 is SNEGSKA in the germline V gene (reference sequence). This CDR3 is built from 15 residues. The CDR3 is CSARRGGSGKNIQYF. The CDR3, as DNA: TGCAGTGCCCGAAGGGGGGGTAGCGGCAAAAACATTCAGTACTTC.

Many counts were recorded for this clonotype. The gene calls are TRBV7-2 and TRBJ2-7; D unclear. With 5 bases removed from V and 8 bases from J, the gap between germline ends came to 13 bases. Germline CDR1 reads SGHTA; CDR2 reads FQGNSA. The CDR3 loop spans 12 amino acids. The CDR3: CASSPYYNQQYF. DNA for the CDR3: TGTGCCAGCAGCCCCTACTACAACCAGCAGTACTTC.

This clonotype was observed many times. The rearrangement joins TRBV12-3 or TRBV12-4 to TRBJ1-3; D possibly corresponds to TRBD1 (6 bases). This CDR3 is built from 14 residues. The V and J ends lost 7 bases and 4 bases respectively, with 14 bases between them. The CDR3: CASKPLDRGNTIYF. CDR3 DNA: TGTGCCAGCAAACCATTAGACAGGGGAAACACCATATATTTT.

This clonotype came up many times. V gene TRBV7-2 combines with J gene TRBJ2-7; 9 nucleotides line up with TRBD1. The J segment lost 1 base and the V segment lost 0 bases, leaving 1 base of the junction unmatched. Per germline, CDR1 SGHTA and CDR2 FQGNSA. The CDR3 contains 15 residues. The CDR3 sequence: CASSLAGTGSYEQYF. The CDR3 nucleotides are TGTGCCAGCAGCTTAGCGGGGACAGGGTCCTACGAGCAGTACTTC.

This clonotype was recorded at least ten times. V and J are TRBV10-3 and TRBJ1-1, with 7 bases that match TRBD1. Germline values: CDR1 ENHRY, CDR2 SYGVKD. This CDR3 is built from 13 residues. Germline trimming cut 8 bases from V and 7 bases from J; bases unmatched to any gene: 10. Here the CDR3 reads CAIRQGGRSEAFF. The CDR3 DNA follows: TGTGCCATCCGACAGGGAGGAAGGAGTGAAGCTTTCTTT.

This clonotype was seen at least ten times. The chain couples TRBV7-8 to TRBJ2-3; 8 positions match TRBD2. The germline CDR1 and CDR2 sequences are SGHVS and FQNEAQ. The length of the CDR3 is 13 residues. V dropped 3 bases and J dropped 6; count of bases not matched to a gene: 2. In nucleotides, the CDR3 is TGTGCCAGCAGCTTCCGGGAGGGGGATACGCAGTATTTT. The encoded protein is CASSFREGDTQYF. The complete variable domain, with remaining parts taken from reference TRBV7-8 and TRBJ2-3, reads GAGVSQSPRYKVAKRGQDVALRCDPISGHVSLFWYQQALGQGPEFLTYFQNEAQLDKSGLPSDRFFAERPEGSVSTLKIQRTQQEDSAVYLCASSFREGDTQYFGPGTRLTVL.

This clonotype showed up many times. The chain uses TRBV6-5 and TRBJ2-1; 12 bases agree with TRBD2. With 6 bases clipped from V and 4 bases from J, the junction kept 7 bases outside the gene matches. The length of the CDR3 is 16 residues. Germline V gene data show CDR1 as MNHEY and CDR2 as SVGAGI. The CDR3 DNA reads as TGTGCCAGCAGATCCTCTAGCGGGGGGGGATACAATGAGCAGTTCTTC. This codes for CASRSSSGGGYNEQFF.

The rearrangement links TRBV7-8 to TRBJ2-7, with D tentatively TRBD1 or TRBD2 (5 bases each). Germline values: CDR1 SGHVS, CDR2 FQNEAQ. V was clipped by 5 bases and J by 7 bases, with 15 bases between them. This CDR3 has 13 amino acids. CDR3: CASSAFGGWEQYF. CDR3 DNA sequence: TGTGCCAGCAGCGCCTTTGGGGGATGGGAGCAGTACTTC.

There are many counts of this clonotype. The chain employs TRBV6-2 or TRBV6-3 and TRBJ1-1, with D perhaps matching TRBD1 (5 bases). Germline CDR1 is MNHEY and CDR2 is SVGEGT. The CDR3 consists of 11 residues. V was pared by 6 bases and J by 11 bases, with 13 bases between. The CDR3 protein is CASRKGPAAFF. Here the CDR3 DNA reads TGTGCCAGCAGGAAGGGACCCGCGGCTTTCTTT.

J is TRBJ2-2 and V is TRBV4-1; a possible D gene is TRBD1 (6 bases). The germline gives CDR1 MGHRA, CDR2 YSYEKL. Trimming removed 4 bases at V and 2 bases at J, with 14 bases between. The CDR3 contains 16 residues. CDR3 loop: CASSRTGTPNTGELFF. In nucleotides, the CDR3 is TGCGCCAGCAGCCGGACCGGGACACCTAACACCGGGGAGCTGTTTTTT.

The table lists this clonotype with many counts. CDR3 loop: CASSPPKNEQFF. The CDR3 DNA reads TGTGCCAGCAGCCCCCCGAAGAATGAGCAGTTCTTC. The V gene is TRBV9, the J gene TRBJ2-1, with D unclear. V lost 4 bases, J lost 7 bases, and 9 bases lay in between. Germline V lookup: CDR1 SGDLS, CDR2 YYNGEE. The CDR3 length is 12 residues.

The rearrangement joins TRBV12-3 or TRBV12-4 to TRBJ2-2, with TRBD1 as a possible D gene (6 bases). The V gene lost 7 bases and the J gene lost 5 bases, with 20 bases spanning the gap. This CDR3 has 16 amino acids. The CDR3 loop reads CASTTIRRGPTGELFF. The CDR3 DNA reads as TGTGCCAGCACCACGATTCGCAGGGGCCCAACCGGGGAGCTGTTTTTT.

This chain joins TRBV6-1 and TRBJ2-7, with D perhaps given as TRBD1 or TRBD2 (5 bases each). Trimming removed 4 bases from V and 3 bases from J, with 19 bases in between. Germline CDR1 and CDR2: MNHNS and SASEGT. There are 16 residues in the CDR3. In DNA, the CDR3 is TGTGCCAGCAGTGGGGGACGCCCTTATAGCTTCTACGAGCAGTACTTC. This translates into CASSGGRPYSFYEQYF.

This clonotype has at least ten counts. A junction boundary mismatches the germline segment, possibly from a read error. The chain links TRBV20-1 to TRBJ2-3; possibly TRBD2 for D (5 bases). The CDR3 runs 12 residues. From germline, CDR1 is DFQATT and CDR2 SNEGSKA (reference sequence). The CDR3 sequence is CSSSIRTDTQYF. The CDR3, as DNA: TGCAGTTCTAGCATCAGAACAGATACGCAGTATTTT.

This clonotype has only a few counts. The chain couples TRBV6-1 to TRBJ1-1; 7 nucleotides agree with TRBD1. Trimming removed 3 bases from V and 5 bases from J; junction bases left unmatched: 9. This CDR3 contains 15 residues. Germline assignment: CDR1 MNHNS and CDR2 SASEGT. The DNA of the CDR3 is TGTGCCAGCAGTGATTGGTACAGGGGTTTTACTGAAGCTTTCTTT. Protein product: CASSDWYRGFTEAFF.

The sample holds many counts of this clonotype. The chain recombines TRBV5-1 with TRBJ2-3; either TRBD1 or TRBD2 may supply D (5 bases each). V was pared by 4 bases and J by 2 bases, with 20 bases between. This CDR3 region has 17 residues. Germline V CDR1 and CDR2: SGHRS, YFSETQ. CDR3 nucleotides: TGCGCCAGCAGCCGAACCGGGGCGTCCCCGTCCACAGATACGCAGTATTTT. The encoded protein is CASSRTGASPSTDTQYF.

This clonotype appeared many times. V gene TRBV28 combines with J gene TRBJ1-4; 9 positions match TRBD1. This CDR3 has 16 amino acids. From germline, CDR1 is MDHEN and CDR2 SYDVKM. V was pared by 6 bases and J by 8 bases, with 13 bases of the junction left unmatched. This chain's CDR3 is CASRPGQGIVYEKLFF. The CDR3 coding sequence is TGTGCCAGCAGACCGGGACAGGGCATTGTGTACGAAAAACTGTTTTTT.

This clonotype was detected a few times. The chain uses TRBV20-1 and TRBJ1-2, with D uncertain. The V gene's germline CDR1 is DFQATT and CDR2 SNEGSKA (reference sequence). The V end lost 4 bases, the J end lost 8 bases, and 11 bases lay between the germline ends. CDR3 size: 11 residues. The CDR3 sequence is CSATRVRGYTF. The CDR3 DNA follows: TGCAGTGCTACAAGGGTGCGGGGCTACACCTTC.

This clonotype was recorded at least ten times. This chain links TRBV7-8 with TRBJ2-1; the D gene is possibly TRBD1 (6 bases). Germline values: CDR1 SGHVS, CDR2 FQNEAQ. The length of the CDR3 is 14 residues. V was clipped by 4 bases and J by 8 bases, with 15 bases between them. The CDR3 DNA reads as TGTGCCAGCAGCTCAAGACCCAGGGGCGATGAGCAGTTCTTC. Its translation: CASSSRPRGDEQFF.

This clonotype has a count of ten or more. The chain has TRBV6-2 or TRBV6-3 and TRBJ1-1, with D possibly TRBD1 on 5 matching bases. V dropped 7 bases and J dropped 3 bases, with 18 bases sitting between them. This CDR3 is built from 15 residues. Germline CDR1 reads MNHEY; CDR2 reads SVGEGT. The CDR3 loop is CASNNGGGIYTEAFF. Written as DNA, the CDR3 is TGTGCCAGCAACAACGGGGGGGGTATTTACACTGAAGCTTTCTTT.

This clonotype was observed at least ten times. This chain links TRBV6-5 with TRBJ2-7, with D hard to call. Germline V gene data show CDR1 as MNHEY and CDR2 as SVGAGI. V dropped 0 bases and J dropped 4 bases, with 13 bases sitting between them. The CDR3 totals 15 residues. CDR3 sequence (DNA): TGTGCCAGCAGTTACTCGAGTCTCGGATCGTACGAGCAGTACTTC. Translating gives CASSYSSLGSYEQYF.